The 5 T cell receptor beta chains reported below all come from one sample, sequenced in a study of blood T cell repertoires in COVID-19. Assay: immunoSEQ multiplex PCR; the TCRdb copy retains only in-frame clones and omits some. Among fewer than 130,000 clones, more than 75% were seen once, and the ten largest hold 2.1%. Material: peripheral blood. These TCRs come from a human donor in a cohort sampled during active COVID-19.

The chain recombines TRBV6-5 with TRBJ1-4; D is uncertain. This CDR3 contains 13 residues. Per germline, CDR1 MNHEY and CDR2 SVGAGI. Trimming removed 10 bases from V and 6 bases from J, with 15 bases in between. CDR3 sequence (DNA): TGTGCCACCCAGTTTTTGATACATGAAAAACTGTTTTTT. This encodes CATQFLIHEKLFF.

The rearrangement links TRBV19 to TRBJ2-2; unclear D gene. The CDR3 runs to 12 residues. Per germline, CDR1 LNHDA and CDR2 SQIVND (reference sequence). V was trimmed by 6 bases and J by 7 bases, leaving 9 bases between them. The CDR3 region is CASSPSDGELFF. CDR3 in DNA: TGTGCCAGTAGCCCCAGCGACGGGGAGCTGTTTTTT.

This chain uses TRBV7-9 with TRBJ2-7; 7 bases line up with TRBD2. Germline values: CDR1 SEHNR, CDR2 FQNEAQ (reference sequence). The CDR3 is made up of 15 amino acids. Losses at the gene ends were 5 bases for V and 2 bases for J; bases not matched to a gene: 9. CDR3 DNA sequence: TGTGCCAGCAGCGGGGGGGTAGCGGAGACCTACGAGCAGTACTTC. Protein: CASSGGVAETYEQYF.

The chain joins TRBV5-4 to TRBJ1-2; D is undetermined. V was pared by 3 bases and J by 5 bases, with 14 bases between. This CDR3 is 14 amino acids long. Germline V lookup: CDR1 SGHNT, CDR2 YYREEE (reference sequence). The CDR3 DNA reads as TGTGCCAGCAGCTGGGCCGGTGAAGCATATGGCTACACCTTC. Residues: CASSWAGEAYGYTF.

This rearrangement joins TRBV4-1 to TRBJ1-4, with a weak D call TRBD1 (6 bases). The CDR3 runs to 17 residues. CDR1 is MGHRA, CDR2 YSYEKL, per germline. The V and J ends lost 5 bases and 7 bases respectively, with 23 bases between them. CDR3 region: CASSGGHRETYPEKLFF. The CDR3 DNA reads TGCGCCAGCAGCGGAGGTCACAGGGAGACCTACCCTGAAAAACTGTTTTTT.